Below, 12 T cell receptor beta chains from the same sample are listed, as sequenced in a study of blood T cells in healthy people across ages. Sample-barcoded 5' priming and a J-beta primer mix drove a second PCR of roughly 6 to 12 cycles. TCRdb itself ran the 5' RACE reads through MiXCR, one entry per CDR3 protein. This sample has 730,000 or so distinct CDR3 sequences; around 38% occur once, and the top ten carry 25% to 30%. Sequenced: blood. The receptors stem from a man older than 75 in good health.

This clonotype has only a few counts. V gene TRBV4-2 combines with J gene TRBJ2-1; D uncertain. The V gene lost 0 bases and the J gene lost 8 bases, with 5 bases spanning the gap. This CDR3 is 12 amino acids long. CDR1 is LGHNA and CDR2 is YNFKEQ in the germline V gene. This chain's CDR3 is CASSQEVDEQFF. The CDR3 DNA follows: TGTGCCAGCAGCCAAGAGGTGGATGAGCAGTTCTTC.

This sequence joins TRBV28 and TRBJ2-5, with TRBD1 as a possible D gene (6 bases). TRBJ2-7 explains the end of the DNA better; the J call may be wrong. CDR1 is MDHEN, CDR2 SYDVKM, per germline. The CDR3 loop spans 14 amino acids. The CDR3 bases are TGTGCCAGTGTAGAACGGGTGGACAGCTACGAGCAGTACTTC. As protein: CASVERVDSYEQYF.

This clonotype occurred once. The chain uses TRBV19 and TRBJ2-1; TRBD2 is a possible D gene (5 bases). Germline V gives CDR1 LNHDA, CDR2 SQIVND (reference sequence). CDR3 size: 15 residues. The germline V and J ends were trimmed by 8 bases and 2 bases, with 16 bases remaining between them. For the CDR3, the DNA is TGTGCCAGTCGTGGGAGCTTAGGCCCCTACAATGAGCAGTTCTTC. The encoded protein is CASRGSLGPYNEQFF.

This clonotype was counted a few times. V usage is TRBV6-6 and J usage is TRBJ2-1; D is ambiguous. The germline CDR1 and CDR2 sequences are MNHNY and SVGAGI (reference sequence). The CDR3 consists of 15 residues. Trimming took off 2 bases at V and 1 base at J, with 9 bases between the two ends. CDR3 sequence: CASSYTMDSYNEQFF. The CDR3 region has the DNA TGTGCCAGCAGTTACACGATGGATTCCTACAATGAGCAGTTCTTC.

Points on this clonotype: This may be a read error, as it is one base from a much larger clone. This CDR3 is CSVGHPRPGGETQYF. The CDR3 DNA follows: TGCAGCGTAGGCCACCCGAGACCGGGCGGGGAGACCCAGTACTTC. The chain recombines TRBV29-1 with TRBJ2-4, with a possible D match to TRBD2 (5 bases). The J call is doubtful: the DNA matches TRBJ2-5 better. This CDR3 has 15 amino acids. Germline assignment: CDR1 SQVTM and CDR2 ANQGSEA.

This clonotype was counted only a few times. The chain combines TRBV7-2 with TRBJ2-3, with 12 bases matching TRBD2. Germline V gives CDR1 SGHTA, CDR2 FQGNSA. After removal of 5 bases from V and 0 bases from J, the junction contained 15 bases not matched to a gene. There are 20 residues in the CDR3. The CDR3 is CASSQSTSGGYSRSTDTQYF. The CDR3 region has the DNA TGTGCCAGCAGCCAATCAACTAGCGGGGGGTATTCTCGAAGCACAGATACGCAGTATTTT.

V usage is TRBV7-2 and J usage is TRBJ1-2, with TRBD1 matching over 7 bases. The V gene end was trimmed by 2 bases and the J gene end by 4 bases; junction bases not matched to a gene: 10. Germline CDR1 SGHTA, CDR2 FQGNSA. The CDR3 extends over 16 amino acids. The CDR3, as DNA: TGTGCCAGCAGCTTAACCGGGACAGCAAGCCTCTATGGCTACACCTTC. Encoded protein: CASSLTGTASLYGYTF.

This clonotype was picked up a small number of times. This chain joins TRBV7-2 and TRBJ2-7; D not resolved. Germline V gives CDR1 SGHTA, CDR2 FQGNSA. V lost 1 base and J 2 bases, leaving 18 bases between the germline ends. The CDR3 runs 17 residues. The CDR3 reads CASSLGAGTRLPYEQYF. CDR3 DNA sequence: TGTGCCAGCAGCTTAGGTGCCGGCACCCGTCTCCCCTACGAGCAGTACTTC.

The chain joins TRBV6-2 or TRBV6-3 to TRBJ2-7; D not certain. CDR3 length: 15 amino acids. Trimming cost V 6 bases and J 2 bases, with 17 bases left between them. Germline V CDR1 and CDR2: MNHEY, SVGEGT. CDR3 bases: TGTGCCAGCAGGGATGAAGTAGCAAATGCCTACGAGCAGTACTTC. Its translation is CASRDEVANAYEQYF.

V gene TRBV20-1 combines with J gene TRBJ2-5; 10 bases agree with TRBD1. This CDR3 contains 15 residues. CDR1 is DFQATT and CDR2 is SNEGSKA in the germline V gene (reference sequence). Unmatched junction bases numbered 9, after V lost 5 bases and J lost 3 bases. In nucleotides, the CDR3 is TGCAGTGCTGGGAAAAGGACAGGGGGAAAAGAGACCCAGTACTTC. Its protein product is CSAGKRTGGKETQYF.

The chain links TRBV4-1 to TRBJ2-3, with 12 positions matching TRBD2. Trimming took 4 bases from V and 5 from J; bases not matched to a gene: 13. The CDR3 runs 18 residues. Germline-derived CDR1 and CDR2 are MGHRA and YSYEKL. Here the CDR3 DNA reads TGCGCCAGCAGCCGCCGCAGTGGGCTAGCGGGAGGGGGAGATACGCAGTATTTT. Translating it yields CASSRRSGLAGGGDTQYF.

This clonotype was observed once. The chain joins TRBV6-1 to TRBJ1-2; 9 bases match TRBD1. Germline V CDR1 and CDR2: MNHNS, SASEGT. The CDR3 spans 16 residues. Trimming removed 4 bases from V and 4 bases from J; junction bases left unmatched: 10. The CDR3: CASSASGTGSIYGYTF. CDR3 nucleotides: TGTGCCAGCAGTGCCTCCGGGACAGGGTCCATCTATGGCTACACCTTC.